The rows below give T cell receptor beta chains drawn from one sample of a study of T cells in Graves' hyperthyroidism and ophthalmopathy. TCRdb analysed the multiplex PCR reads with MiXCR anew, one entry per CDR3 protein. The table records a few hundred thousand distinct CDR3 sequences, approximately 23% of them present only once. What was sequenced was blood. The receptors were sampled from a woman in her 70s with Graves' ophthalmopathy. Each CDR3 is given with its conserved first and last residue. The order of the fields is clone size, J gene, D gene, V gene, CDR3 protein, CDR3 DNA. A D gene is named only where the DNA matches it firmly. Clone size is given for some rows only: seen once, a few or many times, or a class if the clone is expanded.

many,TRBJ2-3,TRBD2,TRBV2,CASSEEGAGWTDTQYF,TGTGCCAGCAGTGAAGAAGGAGCGGGGTGGACAGATACGCAGTATTTT
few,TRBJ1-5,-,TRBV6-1,CASSAREAQPQHF,TGTGCCAGCAGTGCGAGGGAGGCTCAGCCCCAGCATTTT
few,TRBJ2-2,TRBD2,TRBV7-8,CASSPPGLAGDSTGELFF,TGTGCCAGCAGCCCGCCGGGACTAGCGGGAGATAGCACCGGGGAGCTGTTTTTT
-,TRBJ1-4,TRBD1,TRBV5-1,CASSETGGPSEKLFF,TGCGCCAGCAGCGAAACAGGGGGCCCGTCTGAAAAACTGTTTTTT
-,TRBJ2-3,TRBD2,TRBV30,CAWRLAGTSVSDTQYF,TGTGCCTGGAGGCTGGCCGGGACTAGCGTTTCAGATACGCAGTATTTT
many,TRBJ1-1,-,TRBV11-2,CASRPGVWTEAFF,TGTGCCAGCAGGCCGGGGGTTTGGACTGAAGCTTTCTTT
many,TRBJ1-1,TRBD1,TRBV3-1,CASSQGTGNTEAFF,TGTGCCAGCAGCCAGGGGACAGGGAACACTGAAGCTTTCTTT
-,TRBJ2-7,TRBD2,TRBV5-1,CASSIVAGGQYEQYF,TGCGCCAGCAGCATAGTAGCGGGAGGGCAGTACGAGCAGTACTTC
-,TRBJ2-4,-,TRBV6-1,CASSPRELWAKNIQYF,TGTGCCAGCAGCCCCCGGGAGCTCTGGGCCAAAAACATTCAGTACTTC
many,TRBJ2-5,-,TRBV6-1,CASSDPGPGYQETQYF,TGTGCCAGCAGTGATCCTGGGCCGGGTTACCAAGAGACCCAGTACTTC
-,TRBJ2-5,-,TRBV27,CASSRRQMYQETQYF,TGTGCCAGCAGTCGCAGACAGATGTACCAAGAGACCCAGTACTTC
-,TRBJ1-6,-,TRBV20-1,CSANGGIGSPLHF,TGCAGTGCTAATGGGGGGATAGGTTCACCCCTCCACTTT
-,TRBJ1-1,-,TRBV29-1,CSVEEGAGRYTEAFF,TGCAGCGTTGAAGAAGGAGCAGGACGCTACACTGAAGCTTTCTTT
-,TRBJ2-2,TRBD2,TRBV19,CASSPYLAGGSVTGELFF,TGTGCCAGTAGTCCGTATCTAGCGGGAGGCTCGGTCACCGGGGAGCTGTTTTTT
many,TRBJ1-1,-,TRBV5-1,CASSLAVDKGTEAFF,TGCGCCAGCAGCTTGGCCGTGGACAAGGGGACTGAAGCTTTCTTT
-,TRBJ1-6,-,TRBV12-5,CASGLAFGGNSPLHF,TGTGCTAGTGGTTTGGCCTTTGGAGGGAATTCACCCCTCCACTTT
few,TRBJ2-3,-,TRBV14,CASSLGFGGTDTQYF,TGTGCCAGCAGCCTCGGGTTTGGGGGAACAGATACGCAGTATTTT
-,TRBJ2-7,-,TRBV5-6,CASSLVAKSSYEQYF,TGTGCCAGCAGCTTGGTAGCTAAGAGCTCCTACGAGCAGTACTTC
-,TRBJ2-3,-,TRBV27,CASSFRGWIDTQYF,TGTGCCAGCAGTTTCAGGGGCTGGATAGATACGCAGTATTTT
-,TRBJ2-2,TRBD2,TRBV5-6,CASSWTSGRHTGELFF,TGTGCCAGCAGTTGGACTAGCGGGAGGCACACCGGGGAGCTGTTTTTT
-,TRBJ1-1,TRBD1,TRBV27,CASRIGDRGSTEAFF,TGTGCCAGCAGGATAGGGGACAGGGGGTCCACTGAAGCTTTCTTT
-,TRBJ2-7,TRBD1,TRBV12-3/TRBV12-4,CASSPGQGYYEQYF,TGTGCCAGCAGTCCTGGACAGGGCTACTACGAGCAGTACTTC
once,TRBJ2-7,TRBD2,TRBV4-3,CASSQDVSGISYKQYF,TGCGCCAGCAGCCAAGATGTGAGCGGGATCTCCTACAAGCAGTACTTC
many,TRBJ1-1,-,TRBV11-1,CASSPTLDTEAFF,TGTGCCAGCAGCCCGACCCTGGACACTGAAGCTTTCTTT
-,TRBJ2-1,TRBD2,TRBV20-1,CSARGSGKSYNEQFF,TGCAGTGCTAGGGGTAGCGGGAAGAGCTACAATGAGCAGTTCTTC
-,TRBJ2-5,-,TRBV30,CAWSVQPGTLVGGDQYF,TGTGCCTGGAGTGTACAGCCTGGGACACTCGTGGGGGGGGACCAGTACTTC
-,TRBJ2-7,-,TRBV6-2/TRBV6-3,CASSPNPTSHEQYF,TGTGCCAGCAGCCCCAATCCGACAAGCCACGAGCAGTACTTC
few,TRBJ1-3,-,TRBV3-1,CASSRGQLSGNTIYF,TGTGCCAGCAGCCGAGGACAACTCTCTGGAAACACCATATATTTT
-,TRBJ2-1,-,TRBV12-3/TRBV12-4,CASSFSSGAREQFF,TGTGCCAGCAGTTTTTCCTCAGGGGCGAGGGAGCAGTTCTTC
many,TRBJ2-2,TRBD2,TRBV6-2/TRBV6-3,CASTPSGSRSGELFF,TGTGCCAGCACCCCTAGCGGGAGTCGTTCCGGGGAGCTGTTTTTT
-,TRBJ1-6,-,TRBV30,CAWSVLTNSPLHF,TGTGCCTGGAGTGTACTAACTAATTCACCCCTCCACTTT
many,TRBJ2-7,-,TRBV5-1,CASSGGRDYEQYF,TGCGCCAGCAGCGGCGGCAGGGACTACGAGCAGTACTTC
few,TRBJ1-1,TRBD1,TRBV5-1,CASSVPGQVSFEAFF,TGCGCCAGCAGCGTACCGGGACAGGTATCTTTTGAAGCTTTCTTT
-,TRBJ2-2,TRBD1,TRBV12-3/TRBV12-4,CASSDRGYTGELFF,TGTGCCAGCAGTGACAGGGGTTACACCGGGGAGCTGTTTTTT
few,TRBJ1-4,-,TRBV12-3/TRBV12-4,CASSWVGTEGLFF,TGTGCCAGCAGTTGGGTCGGGACCGAAGGTCTGTTTTTT
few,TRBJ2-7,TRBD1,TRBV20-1,CSARSSTGWVHEQYF,TGCAGTGCTAGGAGTTCGACAGGGTGGGTACACGAGCAGTACTTC
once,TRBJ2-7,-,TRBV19,CASSIISSRTSPYEQYF,TGTGCCAGTAGTATAATATCTTCGAGAACGTCCCCTTACGAGCAGTACTTC
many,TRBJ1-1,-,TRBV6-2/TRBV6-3,CASRKDLNTEAFF,TGTGCCAGCAGGAAGGACTTGAACACTGAAGCTTTCTTT
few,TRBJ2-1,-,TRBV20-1,CSASDGSYNEQFF,TGCAGTGCTAGTGACGGGTCGTACAATGAGCAGTTCTTC
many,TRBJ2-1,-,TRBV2,CASRRDNEQFF,TGTGCCAGCAGGAGAGACAATGAGCAGTTCTTC
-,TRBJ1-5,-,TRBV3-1,CASSQGGQRGYQPQHF,TGTGCCAGCAGCCAAGGCGGACAGCGGGGATATCAGCCCCAGCATTTT
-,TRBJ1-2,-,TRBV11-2,CASSQEAGATNYGYTF,TGCGCCAGCAGCCAAGAAGCAGGCGCAACTAACTATGGCTACACCTTC
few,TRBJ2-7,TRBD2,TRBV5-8,CASSYWTSGISEQYF,TGTGCCAGCAGCTACTGGACTAGCGGGATCTCCGAGCAGTACTTC
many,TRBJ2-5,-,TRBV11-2,CASSLMSETQYF,TGTGCCAGCAGCTTAATGTCGGAGACCCAGTACTTC
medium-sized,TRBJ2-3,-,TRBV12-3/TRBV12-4,CASSQVGGNTQYF,TGTGCCAGCAGTCAAGTAGGGGGGAATACGCAGTATTTT
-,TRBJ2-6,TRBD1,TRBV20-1,CSAPGGGANVLTF,TGCAGTGCCCCAGGGGGAGGGGCCAACGTCCTGACTTTC
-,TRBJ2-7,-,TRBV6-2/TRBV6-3,CASSYTSTYEQYF,TGTGCCAGCAGTTATACTAGTACCTACGAGCAGTACTTC
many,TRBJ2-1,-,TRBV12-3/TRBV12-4,CASSREEEGNEQFF,TGTGCCAGCAGTCGTGAGGAGGAAGGGAATGAGCAGTTCTTC
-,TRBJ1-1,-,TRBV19,CASSIFTATNTEAFF,TGTGCCAGTAGTATTTTCACGGCAACGAACACTGAAGCTTTCTTT
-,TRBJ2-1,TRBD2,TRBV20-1,CSTKGTNYNEQFF,TGCAGTACTAAAGGGACTAACTACAATGAGCAGTTCTTC
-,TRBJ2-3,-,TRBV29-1,CSADRADIRTDTQYF,TGCAGCGCTGATCGAGCTGACATCCGCACAGATACGCAGTATTTT
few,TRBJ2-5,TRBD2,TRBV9,CASSFGTSGETQYF,TGTGCCAGCAGCTTCGGGACTAGCGGGGAGACCCAGTACTTC
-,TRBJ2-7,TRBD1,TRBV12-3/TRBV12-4,CASRGTGQGVREQYF,TGTGCCAGCAGAGGGACGGGACAGGGGGTGCGAGAGCAGTACTTC
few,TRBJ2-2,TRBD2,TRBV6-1,CASRLAGAGTGELFF,TGTGCCAGCAGATTAGCGGGAGCGGGCACCGGGGAGCTGTTTTTT
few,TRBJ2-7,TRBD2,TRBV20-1,CSAKAGAGAYEQYF,TGCAGTGCTAAGGCCGGGGCGGGAGCCTACGAGCAGTACTTC
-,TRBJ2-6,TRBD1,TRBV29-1,CRGGQGADGANVLTF,TGCAGGGGGGGACAGGGGGCGGATGGGGCCAACGTCCTGACTTTC
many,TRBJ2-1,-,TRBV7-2,CASSLPTRAAEQFF,TGTGCCAGCAGCTTACCTACTAGGGCGGCTGAGCAGTTCTTC
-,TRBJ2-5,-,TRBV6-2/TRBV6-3,CASSSFAGQETQYF,TGTGCCAGCAGTTCCTTCGCGGGGCAAGAGACCCAGTACTTC